This T cell receptor beta chain was documented in a study of blood T cell repertoires in COVID-19. In the study's own analysis: Reference gene primers were amplified, and this amplification served to estimate nucleated cell counts. Using immunoSEQ multiplex PCR, the repertoire was profiled, and TCRdb retains in-frame clones only, with some absent. That table supplies the V and J calls and clone size; D and trimming were determined from the DNA. The sample includes 85,000 to 90,000 clones, around 87% of them seen just once. This CDR3 is 13 amino acids long. J was trimmed by 5 bases and V by 1 base; bases with no gene match: 1. CDR1 is MDHEN and CDR2 is SYDVKM in the germline V gene.

The TCR originated in a human donor in a cohort sampled during active COVID-19. The V call is TRBV28, the J call TRBJ2-7; 8 nucleotides match TRBD1. The sequenced sample was peripheral blood. The CDR3 nucleotides read TGTGCCAGCAGTTTATCGGACAGGGACGAGCAGTACTTC. Protein: CASSLSDRDEQYF.